These T cell receptor beta chains were read from a single sample in a study of T-cell memory formation after mild COVID-19. TCRdb reanalysed the 5' RACE reads using MiXCR and keeps one entry per CDR3 protein. There are 300,000 to 400,000 distinct CDR3 sequences in the sample; around 30% occur only once, and 13% lies in the top ten. Sequenced: PBMCs or a T cell subset sorted from them (not recorded which). The origin of the receptors is an adult woman who had mild COVID-19 (a few samples of this study predate the infection). Cell type and time point are not known. Each CDR3 is given with its conserved first and last residue. A D gene is named only where the DNA matches it firmly. Rows give clone size only sometimes, using once, few, many, or a class for an expanded clone.

CASSLEHTGELFF | TGTGCCAGCAGTTTAGAGCACACCGGGGAGCTGTTTTTT | . | 13 | TRBJ2-2 | few | TRBV12-3/TRBV12-4
CASSFRVTGYGANVLTF | TGCGCCAGCAGCTTCAGGGTTACAGGCTACGGGGCCAACGTCCTGACTTTC | . | 17 | TRBJ2-6 | . | TRBV4-3
CASSTAGDSTDTQYF | TGTGCCAGCAGCACAGCGGGGGACAGCACAGATACGCAGTATTTT | TRBD2 | 15 | TRBJ2-3 | . | TRBV13
CASSLGDPRPYEQYF | TGCGCCAGCAGCTTGGGGGACCCCCGGCCCTACGAGCAGTACTTC | . | 15 | TRBJ2-7 | . | TRBV5-1
CATSDSQGSYNKQFF | TGTGCCACCAGTGATTCCCAGGGCTCCTACAATAAGCAGTTCTTC | . | 15 | TRBJ2-1 | . | TRBV24-1
CASSQVPRGGYGYTF | TGTGCCAGCAGCCAAGTTCCTAGGGGCGGCTATGGCTACACCTTC | . | 15 | TRBJ1-2 | once | TRBV3-1
CSVGASGRGGRTDTQYF | TGCAGCGTTGGAGCTAGCGGGAGGGGGGGTCGCACAGATACGCAGTATTTT | TRBD2 | 17 | TRBJ2-3 | many | TRBV29-1
CASSPTGKVGETQYF | TGCGCCAGCAGCCCGACAGGGAAAGTAGGAGAGACCCAGTACTTC | TRBD1 | 15 | TRBJ2-5 | few | TRBV5-1
CASSLGVGGGYEQYF | TGCGCCAGCAGCTTGGGAGTTGGGGGCGGCTACGAGCAGTACTTC | . | 15 | TRBJ2-7 | few | TRBV5-1
CSASLVERAHIQETQYF | TGCAGTGCTAGTCTAGTTGAGCGAGCGCACATACAAGAGACCCAGTACTTC | . | 17 | TRBJ2-5 | . | TRBV20-1
CAISDRGLWAEQFF | TGTGCCATCAGTGACCGGGGTTTGTGGGCTGAGCAGTTCTTC | . | 14 | TRBJ2-1 | many | TRBV10-3
CAAGSYEQYF | TGTGCAGCGGGTTCCTACGAGCAGTACTTC | . | 10 | TRBJ2-7 | . | TRBV7-9
CASSQDVAVRGDTQYF | TGCGCCAGCAGCCAAGATGTGGCGGTGCGGGGAGATACGCAGTATTTT | . | 16 | TRBJ2-3 | few | TRBV4-3
CASRKSGSTDTQYF | TGTGCCAGCAGGAAAAGCGGGAGCACAGATACGCAGTATTTT | . | 14 | TRBJ2-3 | few | TRBV25-1
CASSFPGLAIADTQYF | TGTGCCAGCAGTTTCCCGGGACTAGCTATCGCAGATACGCAGTATTTT | TRBD2 | 16 | TRBJ2-3 | once | TRBV6-2/TRBV6-3
CASSWMASGVQETQYF | TGTGCCAGCAGTTGGATGGCTAGTGGGGTTCAAGAGACCCAGTACTTC | . | 16 | TRBJ2-5 | . | TRBV27
CASSQDSASGSWNEQFF | TGTGCCAGCAGCCAAGATTCGGCTAGCGGGAGCTGGAATGAGCAGTTCTTC | TRBD2 | 17 | TRBJ2-1 | many | TRBV4-2
CASSRNARGGTNEQFF | TGTGCCAGCAGCCGCAATGCGCGTGGCGGGACCAATGAGCAGTTCTTC | . | 16 | TRBJ2-1 | few | TRBV7-3
CASRRGLAGGRYNEQFF | TGTGCCAGCAGACGGGGACTAGCGGGAGGTAGATACAATGAGCAGTTCTTC | TRBD2 | 17 | TRBJ2-1 | . | TRBV6-5
CSALQLNTEAFF | TGCAGTGCCCTACAGCTGAACACTGAAGCTTTCTTT | . | 12 | TRBJ1-1 | . | TRBV20-1
CAWKFPLNEQFF | TGTGCCTGGAAATTTCCGCTCAATGAGCAGTTCTTC | . | 12 | TRBJ2-1 | few | TRBV30
CASSQGVEGANVLTF | TGCGCCAGCAGCCAAGGCGTGGAGGGGGCCAACGTCCTGACTTTC | . | 15 | TRBJ2-6 | . | TRBV4-1
CASSPGGRFLEQFF | TGTGCCAGCAGCCCCGGGGGCCGTTTCCTTGAGCAGTTCTTC | . | 14 | TRBJ2-1 | . | TRBV11-3
CASSALDGTSGAADTQYF | TGTGCCAGCAGCGCCCTGGATGGGACTAGCGGGGCGGCAGATACGCAGTATTTT | TRBD2 | 18 | TRBJ2-3 | . | TRBV9
CASSPVSRGGSAGELFF | TGTGCCAGCAGCCCCGTCTCCAGGGGAGGTTCAGCCGGGGAGCTGTTTTTT | . | 17 | TRBJ2-2 | . | TRBV5-5
CASSLRTSGYEQYF | TGTGCCAGCAGCCTTAGGACTAGCGGCTACGAGCAGTACTTC | TRBD2 | 14 | TRBJ2-7 | few | TRBV14
CATSRGAEGGETQYF | TGTGCCACCAGCAGAGGGGCCGAGGGAGGAGAGACCCAGTACTTC | . | 15 | TRBJ2-5 | . | TRBV15
CASSPVGVQGEAFF | TGTGCCAGCTCACCTGTGGGGGTACAGGGTGAAGCTTTCTTT | . | 14 | TRBJ1-1 | many | TRBV6-5
CSADRGKTQYF | TGCAGCGCCGACAGGGGGAAGACCCAGTACTTC | TRBD1 | 11 | TRBJ2-5 | . | TRBV29-1
CSASMLRTALAQYF | TGCAGTGCTAGTATGCTCCGGACCGCCCTGGCGCAGTATTTT | . | 14 | TRBJ2-3 | . | TRBV20-1
CASEPGGEDGYTF | TGTGCCAGCGAACCCGGAGGGGAGGATGGCTACACCTTC | . | 13 | TRBJ1-2 | . | TRBV6-6
CASSLTGVSLGANVLTF | TGTGCCAGCAGCTTAACAGGGGTCTCTCTCGGGGCCAACGTCCTGACTTTC | TRBD1 | 17 | TRBJ2-6 | . | TRBV11-2
CSVDLASGGYEQYF | TGCAGCGTTGATTTGGCTAGCGGAGGCTACGAGCAGTACTTC | TRBD2 | 14 | TRBJ2-7 | . | TRBV29-1
CSVALTRSSEQYF | TGCAGCGTGGCATTAACACGCTCTTCCGAGCAGTACTTC | . | 13 | TRBJ2-7 | . | TRBV29-1
CASGRRTAGGRTDTQYF | TGTGCCAGCGGACGCAGGACTGCGGGGGGTCGCACAGATACGCAGTATTTT | TRBD2 | 17 | TRBJ2-3 | few | TRBV12-3/TRBV12-4
CASSLKMPGTEAFF | TGTGCCAGCAGTTTAAAAATGCCGGGGACTGAAGCTTTCTTT | . | 14 | TRBJ1-1 | . | TRBV28
CASSSGLVHEQFF | TGTGCCAGCAGCTCCGGACTAGTCCATGAGCAGTTCTTC | TRBD2 | 13 | TRBJ2-1 | . | TRBV7-3
CASSVGLNEQFF | TGTGCCAGCAGCGTAGGCTTGAACGAGCAGTTCTTC | . | 12 | TRBJ2-1 | . | TRBV9
CASTGLDRNTQYF | TGTGCCAGCACGGGGCTTGATAGGAATACGCAGTATTTT | . | 13 | TRBJ2-3 | . | TRBV7-9
CASSLDRVDTEAFF | TGTGCCAGCAGCCTCGACAGGGTTGACACTGAAGCTTTCTTT | TRBD1 | 14 | TRBJ1-1 | few | TRBV13
CASKLAGAASYNEQFF | TGTGCCAGCAAACTAGCGGGAGCTGCATCCTACAATGAGCAGTTCTTC | TRBD2 | 16 | TRBJ2-1 | . | TRBV6-5
CASSLSLMHSYNEQFF | TGTGCCAGCAGTTTATCTCTGATGCACTCCTACAATGAGCAGTTCTTC | . | 16 | TRBJ2-1 | many | TRBV27
CASSVSGTLSYEQYF | TGTGCCAGCAGTGTATCCGGGACCCTCTCCTACGAGCAGTACTTC | . | 15 | TRBJ2-7 | . | TRBV27
CASSHSSGYEQYF | TGTGCCAGCTCCCATTCTTCCGGATACGAGCAGTACTTC | . | 13 | TRBJ2-7 | . | TRBV7-9
CSARETLYGYTF | TGCAGTGCTAGAGAGACCCTCTATGGCTACACCTTC | . | 12 | TRBJ1-2 | . | TRBV20-1
CASGRTASSYEQYF | TGTGCCAGCGGGCGAACAGCGAGTTCCTACGAGCAGTACTTC | . | 14 | TRBJ2-7 | . | TRBV6-5
CASTTAFLARGTEAFF | TGTGCCAGCACCACAGCCTTTTTGGCGAGGGGTACTGAAGCTTTCTTT | . | 16 | TRBJ1-1 | . | TRBV6-5
CASSSWDTNTDTQYF | TGTGCCAGCAGCTCCTGGGACACAAATACAGATACGCAGTATTTT | . | 15 | TRBJ2-3 | few | TRBV7-9
CASSTHLRKNTEAFF | TGTGCCAGCAGCACGCACCTCAGGAAAAACACTGAAGCTTTCTTT | . | 15 | TRBJ1-1 | few | TRBV7-9
CASSDVTYEQYF | TGTGCCAGCTCAGATGTCACCTACGAGCAGTACTTC | . | 12 | TRBJ2-7 | . | TRBV18
CASSQAAAGELFF | TGTGCCAGCAGCCAAGCGGCCGCCGGGGAGCTGTTTTTT | . | 13 | TRBJ2-2 | . | TRBV11-2
CASSEGLAGVSDTQYF | TGCGCCAGCAGCGAAGGACTAGCGGGAGTCTCAGATACGCAGTATTTT | TRBD2 | 16 | TRBJ2-3 | . | TRBV5-1
CASSLNLGQTNEKLFF | TGCGCCAGCAGCTTGAATTTGGGACAAACGAATGAAAAACTGTTTTTT | . | 16 | TRBJ1-4 | few | TRBV5-1
CAISDVTGLIPDTQYF | TGTGCCATCAGTGACGTAACAGGGTTAATTCCAGATACGCAGTATTTT | . | 16 | TRBJ2-3 | few | TRBV10-3
CASSWVGTGELFF | TGTGCCAGCAGTTGGGTGGGGACCGGGGAGCTGTTTTTT | . | 13 | TRBJ2-2 | . | TRBV12-3/TRBV12-4
CSVENDRPLGNEQFF | TGCAGCGTTGAAAATGACAGGCCCCTGGGGAATGAGCAGTTCTTC | . | 15 | TRBJ2-1 | . | TRBV29-1